The 24 T cell receptor beta chains presented below share a single source sample, sequenced in a study of glioma-infiltrating T cells after dendritic cell vaccination. Time point of the sample: after dendritic cell vaccination, including at tumor progression/relapse. Measured with immunoSEQ multiplex PCR; TCRdb has only the in-frame clones, and not every one. The sample has roughly 60,000 clones, 86% seen once; the top ten hold 11%. The specimen comprised blood, sampled after dendritic cell vaccination. The receptors here all came from a human donor with glioblastoma.

This chain uses TRBV5-6 with TRBJ1-5, with TRBD1 matching over 9 bases. The germline gives CDR1 SGHDT, CDR2 YYEEEE. The CDR3 is made up of 16 amino acids. Losses at the gene ends were 2 bases for V and 1 base for J; bases not matched to a gene: 4. The CDR3, as DNA: TGTGCCAGCAGCTTACAGGGGGCTAGGAGCAATCAGCCCCAGCATTTT. As protein: CASSLQGARSNQPQHF.

This clone was seen a single time. The junction differs from germline at one of its ends, possibly a read error. The chain joins TRBV7-9 to TRBJ1-2; D is uncertain. Germline CDR1 reads SEHNR; CDR2 reads FQNEAQ (reference sequence). This CDR3 has 14 residues. The CDR3 region is CASSPGEVRNGYTF. In DNA form, the CDR3 reads TGTGCCAGCAGCCCCGGTGAGGTCCGCAATGGGTACACCTTC.

The V and J genes are TRBV5-1 and TRBJ2-1; 9 bases line up with TRBD1. The CDR3 loop spans 15 amino acids. Per germline, CDR1 SGHRS and CDR2 YFSETQ. Trimming cost V 3 bases and J 5 bases; bases outside gene matches: 6. As DNA, the CDR3 is TGCGCCAGCAGCTCAGGGACAGGGTGGGACAATGAGCAGTTCTTC. Its protein is CASSSGTGWDNEQFF.

The chain links TRBV18 to TRBJ1-6; D is perhaps TRBD1 (5 bases). The V end lost 2 bases, the J end lost 5 bases, and 13 bases lay between the germline ends. Germline CDR1 KGHSH, CDR2 LQKENI. The CDR3 is made up of 16 amino acids. The CDR3: CASSPVGGNNNSPLHF. CDR3 sequence (DNA): TGTGCCAGCTCACCAGTGGGGGGGAATAATAATTCACCCCTCCACTTT.

This chain connects TRBV29-1 to TRBJ1-1; D may be TRBD1 (6 bases). Germline V lookup: CDR1 SQVTM, CDR2 ANQGSEA. The CDR3 spans 12 residues. Trimming took 5 bases from V and 0 from J, leaving 7 bases between them. CDR3 loop: CSVTGMNTEAFF. The DNA of the CDR3 is TGCAGCGTTACAGGGATGAACACTGAAGCTTTCTTT.

The chain is built from TRBV2 and TRBJ2-1; 15 bases are a match to TRBD2. CDR1 SNHLY and CDR2 FYNNEI come from the germline V gene. Trimming at V came to 1 base and at J to 6 bases, leaving 10 bases not matched to a gene. This CDR3 contains 19 residues. CDR3: CASSEGSGTSGRMGNEQFF. CDR3 coding DNA: TGTGCCAGCAGTGAAGGGTCGGGGACTAGCGGGAGGATGGGCAATGAGCAGTTCTTC.

The chain carries TRBV15 and TRBJ2-5; the match to TRBD1 covers 7 bases. CDR1 and CDR2 (germline): LNHNV, YYDKDF (reference sequence). This CDR3 has 15 residues. The J segment lost 2 bases and the V segment lost 0 bases, leaving 3 bases of the junction unmatched. DNA of the CDR3: TGTGCCACCAGCAGAGACTCGGGACAGCAAGAGACCCAGTACTTC. Its protein is CATSRDSGQQETQYF.

Here the CDR3 reads CAWSPGTGGTNTQYF. CDR3 sequence (DNA): TGTGCCTGGAGTCCGGGGACAGGGGGCACTAATACGCAGTATTTT. This sequence joins TRBV30 and TRBJ2-3; 12 positions agree with TRBD1. Germline values: CDR1 GTSNPN, CDR2 SVGIG (reference sequence). Trimming at V came to 2 bases and at J to 7 bases, leaving 7 bases not matched to a gene. This CDR3 contains 15 residues.

The chain couples TRBV5-1 to TRBJ2-7; 12 nucleotides align to TRBD1. The CDR3 has 15 residues. Looked up from germline, CDR1 is SGHRS and CDR2 is YFSETQ. J was trimmed by 7 bases and V by 4 bases; bases with no gene match: 9. The CDR3 sequence is CASSVPGQGAGEQYF. The CDR3 DNA sequence: TGCGCCAGCAGCGTCCCGGGACAGGGGGCGGGGGAGCAGTACTTC.

The CDR3 DNA follows: TGTGCCAGCCCCCGATGGACAGGGCGGAACACTGAAGCTTTCTTT. Protein product: CASPRWTGRNTEAFF. The rearrangement uses TRBV21-1 and TRBJ1-1; TRBD1, the table's D call, was not compared with the DNA. TRBV21-1 is classified as a pseudogene. This CDR3 has 15 amino acids.

A remark on this clone: The DNA is omitted, as the CDR3 cannot be located on it reliably, and the CDR3 follows TCRdb's listing. This chain joins TRBV27 and TRBJ2-7; TRBD1 is the table's D call, not checked against the DNA. Ends included, the CDR3 has 13 residues. Germline CDR1 reads MNHEY; CDR2 reads SMNVEV (reference sequence). CDR3 sequence reads: CASSSFARGSRYF.

This sequence joins TRBV27 and TRBJ2-1; TRBD1 agrees at 7 bases. CDR1 MNHEY and CDR2 SMNVEV come from the germline V gene (reference sequence). This CDR3 is 11 amino acids long. V lost 3 bases and J lost 14; bases outside the gene matches: 4. The CDR3 sequence: CASSFGQEEFF. The CDR3 nucleotides are TGTGCCAGCAGTTTCGGACAGGAGGAGTTCTTC.

CDR3 region: CASSMGLAGREQFF. CDR3 DNA: TGTGCCAGTAGTATGGGACTAGCGGGAAGGGAGCAGTTCTTC. V is TRBV19 and J is TRBJ2-1; 13 bases align to TRBD2. The CDR3 has 14 residues. The trim removed 3 bases at V and 10 bases at J, leaving 3 bases unmatched. CDR1 LNHDA and CDR2 SQIVND come from the germline V gene (reference sequence).

The rearrangement uses TRBV29-1 and TRBJ1-2; unclear D gene. The germline gives CDR1 SQVTM, CDR2 ANQGSEA. Trimming removed 3 bases from V and 8 bases from J, with 22 bases in between. The CDR3 extends over 15 amino acids. The CDR3 reads CSVEGYDGNVGGYTF. DNA for the CDR3: TGCAGCGTTGAGGGTTATGACGGGAATGTGGGCGGCTACACCTTC.

The J gene is TRBJ2-5, the V gene TRBV6-5; tentative D call: TRBD2 (5 bases). Trimming left V 10 bases short and J 5 bases short, with 11 bases between. Germline V gene data show CDR1 as MNHEY and CDR2 as SVGAGI. The CDR3 extends over 11 amino acids. CDR3 DNA: TGTGCCATCGCCCGAGGGGAGACCCAGTACTTC. Protein: CAIARGETQYF.

This clone was seen more than once but under ten times. J is TRBJ2-3 and V is TRBV5-1; D call uncertain. This CDR3 is built from 14 residues. Germline CDR1 and CDR2: SGHRS and YFSETQ. The V and J ends lost 0 bases and 6 bases respectively, with 11 bases between them. The CDR3 loop reads CASSLAAEADTQYF. The DNA of the CDR3 is TGCGCCAGCAGCTTGGCCGCGGAAGCTGATACGCAGTATTTT.

V gene TRBV5-5 combines with J gene TRBJ1-2, with 10 bases fitting TRBD1. Losses at the gene ends were 5 bases for V and 7 bases for J; bases not matched to a gene: 14. CDR1 and CDR2 from the germline V gene are SGHKS and YYEKEE (reference sequence). The CDR3 contains 16 residues. CDR3: CASSKTGGASEGGYTF. The CDR3, as DNA: TGTGCCAGCAGTAAGACAGGGGGCGCGAGCGAGGGTGGCTACACCTTC.

The rearrangement joins TRBV7-6 to TRBJ1-5, with D maybe TRBD1 (5 bases). V shed 11 bases and J shed 9 bases, with 8 bases lying between them. The length of the CDR3 is 9 residues. The germline gives CDR1 SGHVS, CDR2 FNYEAQ. CDR3 protein: CARGRPQHF. The CDR3 coding sequence is TGTGCCCGGGGGAGGCCCCAGCATTTT.

This rearrangement joins TRBV2 to TRBJ1-1, with D tentatively TRBD1 (6 bases). Trimming took off 2 bases at V and 5 bases at J, with 15 bases between the two ends. Germline-derived CDR1 and CDR2 are SNHLY and FYNNEI. This CDR3 is 15 amino acids long. The CDR3 bases are TGTGCCAGCAGTGAAAATCGGGGGGCGAAGACTGAAGCTTTCTTT. It encodes CASSENRGAKTEAFF.

The chain couples TRBV5-6 to TRBJ2-1; 7 bases are a match to TRBD2. The CDR3 is 15 amino acids. Unmatched junction bases numbered 7, after V lost 1 base and J lost 6 bases. Germline-derived CDR1 and CDR2 are SGHDT and YYEEEE. CDR3 in DNA: TGTGCCAGCAGCTTGCGGGCGGGGGTGATCAATGAGCAGTTCTTC. This encodes CASSLRAGVINEQFF.

This chain links TRBV9 with TRBJ2-2; the D is unclear. CDR1 and CDR2 (germline): SGDLS, YYNGEE. The CDR3 is made up of 16 amino acids. Between the trimmed V and J ends, which lost 0 bases and 6 bases, there was a span of 15 bases. The CDR3 bases are TGTGCCAGCAGCGTAGTGAGCTCGCCTGGTTCCGGGGAGCTGTTTTTT. Residues: CASSVVSSPGSGELFF.

V usage is TRBV2 and J usage is TRBJ1-1; D remains unclear. The CDR3 contains 15 residues. The germline CDR1 and CDR2 sequences are SNHLY and FYNNEI. The CDR3 here is CASTRNGNSNTEAFF. The CDR3 nucleotides read TGTGCTTCAACCCGCAACGGGAACTCGAACACTGAAGCTTTCTTT.

This chain uses TRBV11-2 with TRBJ2-5, with TRBD1 matching over 11 bases. The J call may be wrong; the DNA end is better matched by TRBJ2-7. The CDR3 consists of 17 residues. Germline V CDR1 and CDR2: SGHAT, FQNNGV. For the CDR3, the DNA is TGTGCCAGCAGACAGTCCGCGCGGGACAGGGGGGGGTACGAGCAGTACTTC. Amino acid sequence: CASRQSARDRGGYEQYF.

This clone occurred once. The chain links TRBV2 to TRBJ1-5; D unresolved. V lost 6 bases, J lost 2 bases, and 11 bases lay in between. The germline CDR1 and CDR2 sequences are SNHLY and FYNNEI. The CDR3 spans 14 residues. CDR3 in amino acids: CASRLYGGNQPQHF. CDR3 DNA sequence: TGTGCCAGCAGACTGTACGGAGGCAATCAGCCCCAGCATTTT.